Sequencing of this T cell receptor (beta chain) was carried out in a study of blood T cell repertoires in COVID-19. Study background: Specimens from acute and convalescent COVID-19 originated in the United States, Italy and Spain. Sources were T cells, B-cell-depleted T cells, or PBMCs; the material itself was cDNA or gDNA.

The Seattle patients, enrolled during active infection, were followed longitudinally. Looked up from germline, CDR1 is LGHDT and CDR2 is YNNKEL (reference sequence). V lost 2 bases, J lost 1 base, and 7 bases stayed unmatched. This CDR3 is 17 amino acids long. Study processing details: Amplified reference gene primers provided the basis for estimating nucleated cell counts. This table comes from immunoSEQ multiplex PCR, and its TCRdb copy is limited to in-frame clones, with some not included. V and J calls and clone size follow that table, whereas D and trimming were derived from the DNA. The sample records roughly 200,000 clones, around 80% being singletons.

Material: peripheral blood. This TCR was sampled from a woman older than 75 with COVID-19, enrolled during active disease. The V call is TRBV3-1 (or the pseudogene TRBV3-2), the J call TRBJ2-7; TRBD2 matches at 11 bases. This CDR3 is CASSQRYSGGASYEQYF. In DNA form, the CDR3 reads TGTGCCAGCAGCCAACGATATAGCGGGGGGGCATCCTACGAGCAGTACTTC.